The clone carrying this T cell receptor (beta chain) was observed a handful of times. Its antigen remains unidentified. The V segment lost 5 bases and the J segment 2 bases; nucleotides outside the gene matches: 6. This CDR3 has 15 amino acids. Germline values: CDR1 LNHDA, CDR2 SQIVND (reference sequence). This sample is part of a study of naive and memory T cell subsets. Study conclusions and caveats: In naive cells, over 95% of TCR sequences were seen only once. RNA-based TCR counts may shift with T cell activation and differentiation. A few larger clonotypes appeared in naive repertoires, especially CD8, possibly memory cells re-expressing CD45RA.

Both TRBC1 and TRBC2 were covered by a beta constant-region primer of two equimolar oligonucleotides. Nested alpha and beta constant-region primers with the SP2 primer drove four PCR rounds on ligated cDNA. An oligonucleotide with the SP2 primer and a 12-nucleotide UMI was ligated to the cDNA 3' end. TCRdb fed the UMI-ligation and nested PCR reads into MiXCR, producing one record per CDR3 protein. The table shows approximately 150,000 distinct CDR3 sequences, with more than 15% occurring only once. Cells stained for CD3, CD4, CD8, CD45RA, CD27 and viability were sorted into four CD45RA/CD27 subsets.

Sample: naive CD8+ T cells from blood. The source of this sequence is a human donor in good health. The chain combines TRBV19 with TRBJ2-1; 7 positions agree with TRBD2. The CDR3 DNA is TGTGCCAGTAGTGGGGAAGCGGGACCCTACAATGAGCAGTTCTTC. Protein: CASSGEAGPYNEQFF.